Following are 2 T cell receptor beta chains from one sample sequenced in a study of cytomegalovirus exposure and HLA in healthy donors. PCR was performed using 60 Vbeta and 13 Jbeta primers. Sequencing used immunoSEQ multiplex PCR; TCRdb keeps in-frame clones, though not all of them. The table lists 100,000 to 150,000 clones, 83% of them singletons. Sequencing used PBMCs. The receptors come from a woman aged 40 to 50 in good health and CMV-seropositive.

This clone was found a few times. V and J are TRBV10-3 and TRBJ2-7, with 13 bases that match TRBD2. The V gene end was trimmed by 11 bases and the J gene end by 3 bases; junction bases not matched to a gene: 10. The CDR3 extends over 15 amino acids. Germline V gene data show CDR1 as ENHRY and CDR2 as SYGVKD. The CDR3 sequence: CAPGTGLAGDYEQYF. The CDR3 coding sequence is TGTGCCCCCGGGACAGGACTAGCGGGAGACTACGAGCAGTACTTC.

This clone came up a few times. The rearrangement links TRBV19 to TRBJ1-1; the match to TRBD1 covers 8 bases. J lost 0 bases, V lost 7 bases, and 10 bases had no gene match. This CDR3 comprises 16 residues. Germline CDR1 is LNHDA and CDR2 is SQIVND (reference sequence). The CDR3 is CASTRITGGVNTEAFF. The CDR3 DNA follows: TGTGCCAGTACCAGAATCACAGGGGGAGTGAACACTGAAGCTTTCTTT.